This T cell receptor (beta chain) derives from a study of T-cell memory formation after mild COVID-19. Study details: The two donors had largely donor-specific TCR clusters.

The study, taken as a whole, reports: Among CD4+ contracting clones, most were CM and EM, and CD8+ ones EMRA.

Constant-segment primers were used for 5'RACE, and the resulting TCR alpha and TCR beta cDNA libraries carried sample barcodes and UMIs. TCRdb called the 5' RACE reads again in MiXCR, with one record for every CDR3 protein. The data hold over 300,000 distinct CDR3 sequences, with about 20% observed a single time. The V gene's germline CDR1 is DFQATT and CDR2 SNEGSKA (reference sequence). The CDR3 length is 13 residues. V shed 4 bases and J shed 2 bases, with 11 bases lying between them. This clonotype was detected only a few times. The antigen is not known. The sequence was obtained from a man aged 18 to 29 who had mild COVID-19 (a few samples of this study predate the infection). Cell type and time point are not known. The chain links TRBV20-1 to TRBJ2-5, with a tentative D call TRBD2 (6 bases). Sequenced material: PBMCs or a T cell subset sorted from them (not recorded which). As DNA, the CDR3 is TGCAGTGCTATTGCGGGGCCTCAAGAGACCCAGTACTTC. Translating gives CSAIAGPQETQYF.